This entry is about one T cell receptor (beta chain). Antigen: not known. Two lung cancer pathologists independently confirmed each histologic diagnosis. Measured with immunoSEQ multiplex PCR; TCRdb has only the in-frame clones, and not every one. The table includes some 5,100 clones, 55% to 70% detected once. This sample is part of a study of immune evolution from preneoplasia to lung adenocarcinoma. Findings and caveats of the study: Top clone share appeared to fall from AAH through AIS, MIA, adenocarcinoma. Normal lung had highest clonality; later lesions appeared denser, more diverse.

Trimming took 8 bases from V and 9 from J; bases not matched to a gene: 6. Germline V gene data show CDR1 as DFQATT and CDR2 as SNEGSKA (reference sequence). This CDR3 is 11 amino acids long. The sequence came from a person of 80 years or more with lung adenocarcinoma. The chain joins TRBV20-1 to TRBJ2-1; 8 bases are a match to TRBD2. What was sequenced was FFPE adjacent normal lung tissue. As DNA, the CDR3 is TGCAGTTACGGGGGGGGAGGTGAGCAGTTCTTC. It specifies CSYGGGGEQFF.